The text below deals with one TCR beta chain. Measured with immunoSEQ multiplex PCR; TCRdb has only the in-frame clones, and not every one. Of 60,000 to 70,000 clones detected, around 90% appear once; the ten largest clones hold approximately 1.3%. This specimen comes from a study of T cell changes during pregnancy in multiple sclerosis. With 5 bases clipped from V and 1 base from J, the junction kept 3 bases outside the gene matches. Germline CDR1 is SNHLY and CDR2 is FYNNEI. The CDR3 totals 14 residues. The specimen was peripheral blood, collected in the third trimester of pregnancy. The sequence was collected from a female donor in good health, enrolled as a control in a pregnancy study. The rearrangement links TRBV2 to TRBJ2-5, with 8 bases that match TRBD2. The CDR3 sequence is CASSLSGGQETQYF. CDR3 bases: TGTGCCAGCAGTTTAAGCGGGGGCCAAGAGACCCAGTACTTC.